Listed here are 32 T cell receptor beta chains from one sample, sequenced in a study of blood T cell repertoires in COVID-19. The protocol was immunoSEQ multiplex PCR, while the TCRdb copy is restricted to in-frame clones and leaves out a portion. The data show approximately 45,000 clones, 65% to 90% seen once. The source material was peripheral blood. The source is a woman aged 80 or older with acute or convalescent COVID-19.

As regards this clone: At one of its ends the junction is not consistent with the germline gene, which may arise from a read error. This chain joins TRBV11-2 and TRBJ2-5; 16 bases match TRBD2. CDR1 and CDR2 (germline): SGHAT, FQNNGV. There are 17 residues in the CDR3. This chain's CDR3 is CARSAGTSGGAGETQYF. The CDR3 DNA follows: TGTGCCCGCAGCGCCGGGACTAGCGGGGGGGCGGGGGAGACCCAGTACTTC.

The chain combines TRBV10-3 with TRBJ1-1; D gene uncertain. Trimming left V 2 bases short and J 6 bases short, with 10 bases between. The CDR3 is 13 amino acids. Germline lookup yields CDR1 ENHRY and CDR2 SYGVKD. The CDR3 DNA is TGTGCCATCAGTGAGAGGGAGGGAGCTGAAGCTTTCTTT. Translating gives CAISEREGAEAFF.

The gene calls are TRBV2 and TRBJ1-4, with 9 bases matching TRBD1. CDR1 is SNHLY and CDR2 is FYNNEI in the germline V gene. V trimming: 5 bases; J trimming: 11 bases; junction bases outside the gene matches: 9. There are 14 residues in the CDR3. The CDR3 DNA sequence: TGTGCCAGCAGTTTGGGACAGGGTTTCGGCAAACTGTTTTTT. Its translation: CASSLGQGFGKLFF. Supplemented by reference TRBV2 and TRBJ1-4, the full variable domain reads EPEVTQTPSHQVTQMGQEVILRCVPISNHLYFYWYRQILGQKVEFLVSFYNNEISEKSEIFDDQFSVERPDGSNFTLKIRSTKLEDSAMYFCASSLGQGFGKLFFGSGTQLSVL.

This clone was recorded only once. The rearrangement links TRBV30 to TRBJ2-5; 8 bases line up with TRBD2. The CDR3 sequence is 13 residues long. The J segment lost 2 bases and the V segment lost 4 bases, leaving 3 bases of the junction unmatched. CDR1 and CDR2 (germline): GTSNPN, SVGIG (reference sequence). The CDR3 here is CAWKGGGQETQYF. CDR3 coding DNA: TGTGCCTGGAAGGGCGGGGGGCAAGAGACCCAGTACTTC.

The chain employs TRBV7-2 and TRBJ1-1; no firm D call. The CDR3 spans 14 residues. Trimming removed 3 bases from V and 1 base from J, with 9 bases in between. Germline CDR1 and CDR2: SGHTA and FQGNSA. This CDR3 reads CASSFSAGNTEAFF. The CDR3 region has the DNA TGTGCCAGCAGCTTCTCTGCGGGGAACACTGAAGCTTTCTTT.

The CDR3 nucleotides are TGTGCCAGCAGTTTCCCCTACTCCTACGAGCAGTACTTC. Translated: CASSFPYSYEQYF. The chain carries TRBV12-3 or TRBV12-4 and TRBJ2-7; D uncertain. Trimming took off 3 bases at V and 0 bases at J, with 6 bases between the two ends. The CDR3 covers 13 residues.

This chain connects TRBV6-5 to TRBJ1-3, with D tentatively TRBD1 (5 bases). V was trimmed by 0 bases and J by 4 bases, leaving 7 bases between them. Germline values: CDR1 MNHEY, CDR2 SVGAGI. This CDR3 region has 14 residues. This CDR3 reads CASSYSGLGNTIYF. In nucleotides, the CDR3 is TGTGCCAGCAGTTACTCGGGACTGGGAAACACCATATATTTT.

The V and J genes are TRBV4-1 and TRBJ1-1; TRBD1 is a possible D gene (6 bases). Germline V gene data show CDR1 as MGHRA and CDR2 as YSYEKL. V was trimmed by 5 bases and J by 3 bases, leaving 10 bases between them. This CDR3 spans 13 amino acids. CDR3 loop: CASSGGGYTEAFF. CDR3 coding DNA: TGCGCCAGCAGCGGGGGCGGGTACACTGAAGCTTTCTTT.

The J gene is TRBJ1-3, the V gene TRBV7-9; 7 nucleotides agree with TRBD1. The V segment lost 5 bases and the J segment 2 bases; nucleotides outside the gene matches: 15. The germline gives CDR1 SEHNR, CDR2 FQNEAQ (reference sequence). This CDR3 comprises 18 residues. The CDR3, as DNA: TGTGCCAGCAGCACTATGACAGGGATCCCCTCCCCTGGAAACACCATATATTTT. This sequence encodes CASSTMTGIPSPGNTIYF.

The chain is built from TRBV19 and TRBJ2-3; 10 positions agree with TRBD2. The germline V gene encodes CDR1 LNHDA and CDR2 SQIVND (reference sequence). V dropped 5 bases and J dropped 8; count of bases not matched to a gene: 4. The length of the CDR3 is 13 residues. The CDR3 loop reads CASSASGGGTQYF. In DNA, the CDR3 is TGTGCCAGTAGTGCCAGCGGGGGGGGTACGCAGTATTTT.

This chain links TRBV11-2 with TRBJ1-1, with D uncertain. The CDR3 extends over 14 amino acids. The germline V and J ends were trimmed by 2 bases and 3 bases, with 10 bases remaining between them. Germline CDR1 SGHAT, CDR2 FQNNGV. CDR3 sequence reads: CASSLRAGYTEAFF. DNA of the CDR3: TGTGCCAGCAGCTTACGAGCAGGTTACACTGAAGCTTTCTTT.

This clone was seen just once. The chain employs TRBV30 and TRBJ1-1; no definite D call. The CDR3 extends over 14 amino acids. Trimming removed 2 bases at V and 1 base at J, with 11 bases between. From germline, CDR1 is GTSNPN and CDR2 SVGIG (reference sequence). The CDR3 sequence: CAWSSLVPNTEAFF. For the CDR3, the DNA is TGTGCCTGGAGTTCTCTAGTCCCGAACACTGAAGCTTTCTTT.

This clone was detected once. The J gene is TRBJ1-2, the V gene TRBV5-6; D call uncertain. Germline CDR1 SGHDT, CDR2 YYEEEE. The CDR3 length is 14 residues. The ends were cut back, 1 base at V and 7 bases at J, with 14 bases in the middle. This CDR3 is CASSLFIRNAGYTF. CDR3 DNA: TGTGCCAGCAGCTTGTTTATCAGGAATGCTGGCTACACCTTC.

DNA for the CDR3: TGTGCCAGCAGCCAAATCCCCGGGACAGGGGGCGAAAAACTGTTTTTT. This encodes CASSQIPGTGGEKLFF. This rearrangement joins TRBV3-1 (or the pseudogene TRBV3-2) to TRBJ1-4; 12 nucleotides line up with TRBD1. With V trimmed by 2 bases and J by 8 bases, 6 bases remained unmatched. The CDR3 spans 16 residues. CDR1 LGHDT and CDR2 YNNKEL come from the germline V gene (reference sequence).

V and J are TRBV4-2 and TRBJ2-7, with TRBD2 matching over 14 bases. The germline V gene encodes CDR1 LGHNA and CDR2 YNFKEQ. J gave up 7 bases and V 2 bases, and 7 bases lay outside the gene matches. The CDR3 runs to 16 residues. The CDR3 loop reads CASSQRTGLAGDEQYF. For the CDR3, the DNA is TGTGCCAGCAGCCAACGCACGGGACTAGCGGGGGATGAGCAGTACTTC.

To note about this clone: An end of the junction differs from the germline gene, which may be a read error. V and J are TRBV7-7 and TRBJ2-5; tentatively, D is TRBD1 (5 bases). CDR3 length equals 13 residues. Germline loops: CDR1 SSHAT, CDR2 FNYEAQ (reference sequence). CDR3 coding DNA: TGTGCTAGCAGCTTAGCCCAGGGTCAGACCCAGTACTTC. It specifies CASSLAQGQTQYF. The full variable domain, its missing parts supplied by reference TRBV7-7 and TRBJ2-5, is GAGVSQSPRYKVTKRGQDVTLRCDPISSHATLYWYQQALGQGPEFLTYFNYEAQPDKSGLPSDRFSAERPEGSISTLTIQRTEQRDSAMYRCASSLAQGQTQYFGPGTRLLVL.

The gene calls are TRBV7-6 and TRBJ2-5; D possibly corresponds to TRBD1 (5 bases). Germline V gene sequence: CDR1 SGHVS, CDR2 FNYEAQ. The CDR3 spans 15 residues. V was trimmed by 3 bases and J by 2 bases, leaving 13 bases between them. The CDR3 DNA sequence: TGTGCCAGCAGCTTCCGGCGACAGACACAAGAGACCCAGTACTTC. Protein product: CASSFRRQTQETQYF. Full variable domain (missing parts from reference TRBV7-6 and TRBJ2-5): GAGVSQSPRYKVTKRGQDVALRCDPISGHVSLYWYRQALGQGPEFLTYFNYEAQQDKSGLPNDRFSAERPEGSISTLTIQRTEQRDSAMYRCASSFRRQTQETQYFGPGTRLLVL.

This chain uses TRBV9 with TRBJ1-2, with D hard to call. V lost 4 bases and J 1 base, leaving 8 bases between the germline ends. The CDR3 length is 13 residues. Germline V CDR1 and CDR2: SGDLS, YYNGEE. This CDR3 reads CASSPPNNYGYTF. CDR3 DNA sequence: TGTGCCAGCAGCCCCCCAAATAACTATGGCTACACCTTC.

CDR3 bases: TGTGCCAGCAGCTTCAGGCCGAATCAGCCCCAGCATTTT. Translation: CASSFRPNQPQHF. The genes are TRBV7-2 and TRBJ1-5; no definite D call. Germline V gene sequence: CDR1 SGHTA, CDR2 FQGNSA. The ends were cut back, 3 bases at V and 4 bases at J, with 7 bases in the middle. This CDR3 is built from 13 residues.

The chain uses TRBV3-1 (or the pseudogene TRBV3-2) and TRBJ2-5; 12 nucleotides agree with TRBD2. The CDR3 is 16 residues long. Germline V gene lookup returns CDR1 LGHDT and CDR2 YNNKEL (reference sequence). After removal of 2 bases from V and 5 bases from J, the junction contained 6 bases not matched to a gene. CDR3 nucleotide sequence: TGTGCCAGCAGCCAAACTAGCGGGGGGACGGGGGAGACCCAGTACTTC. It is translated as CASSQTSGGTGETQYF.

The chain combines TRBV7-9 with TRBJ1-1; D is possibly TRBD1 (6 bases). The V end lost 2 bases, the J end lost 6 bases, and 10 bases lay between the germline ends. The CDR3 covers 13 residues. The germline V gene has CDR1 SEHNR and CDR2 FQNEAQ (reference sequence). CDR3 region: CASSLLQGSEAFF. The DNA for the CDR3 is TGTGCCAGCAGCTTACTACAGGGTTCTGAAGCTTTCTTT.

This rearrangement joins TRBV5-6 to TRBJ1-5; D might be TRBD1 (5 bases). Germline CDR1 reads SGHDT; CDR2 reads YYEEEE. The V and J ends lost 0 bases and 0 bases respectively, with 7 bases between them. This CDR3 region has 15 residues. The CDR3 here is CASSLGQISNQPQHF. Written as DNA, the CDR3 is TGTGCCAGCAGCTTGGGACAGATTAGCAATCAGCCCCAGCATTTT.

The chain employs TRBV4-2 and TRBJ2-1; D is uncertain. V was shortened by 0 bases and J by 9 bases, with 3 bases between the two germline ends. The CDR3 runs to 11 residues. CDR1 is LGHNA, CDR2 YNFKEQ, per germline. The CDR3 bases are TGTGCCAGCAGCCAAGATATTGAGCAGTTCTTC. Translating gives CASSQDIEQFF.

The chain has TRBV6-5 and TRBJ2-6; unclear D gene. Germline V gives CDR1 MNHEY, CDR2 SVGAGI. V was pared by 10 bases and J by 0 bases, with 7 bases between. The CDR3 has 13 residues. CDR3 sequence (DNA): TGTGCCACCCTTTCCTCTGGGGCCAACGTCCTGACTTTC. Amino acids: CATLSSGANVLTF.

The V call is TRBV30, the J call TRBJ1-1; D unclear. V lost 3 bases and J 1 base, leaving 6 bases between the germline ends. Germline values: CDR1 GTSNPN, CDR2 SVGIG (reference sequence). The CDR3 has 12 amino acids. The CDR3 DNA sequence: TGTGCCTGGAGGTCGGGGAACACTGAAGCTTTCTTT. Its protein is CAWRSGNTEAFF.

V is TRBV5-4 and J is TRBJ2-7, with D possibly being TRBD2 (7 bases). V was cut by 7 bases and J by 2 bases, with 19 bases left in between. This CDR3 spans 15 amino acids. Germline V CDR1 and CDR2: SGHNT, YYREEE (reference sequence). The CDR3 DNA is TGTGCCAGCTCCACATGGGGCGGGGGCACCTACGAGCAGTACTTC. It translates to CASSTWGGGTYEQYF.

The V and J genes are TRBV6-5 and TRBJ1-2; TRBD1 matches 11 bases. The junction had 4 bases not matched to a gene; V was cut back by 5 bases and J by 2 bases. CDR3 length equals 15 residues. Germline values: CDR1 MNHEY, CDR2 SVGAGI. The CDR3 bases are TGTGCCAGCAGTAGGGACAGGGGGGTCAACTATGGCTACACCTTC. Its translation: CASSRDRGVNYGYTF.

The rearrangement uses TRBV7-2 and TRBJ2-5; D perhaps matches TRBD1 (5 bases). This CDR3 has 15 amino acids. V lost 5 bases and J 1 base, leaving 14 bases between the germline ends. Germline values: CDR1 SGHTA, CDR2 FQGNSA. The CDR3 DNA follows: TGTGCCAGCAGCGACACGACAGTGTTCCAAGAGACCCAGTACTTC. Translated, it gives CASSDTTVFQETQYF.

The rearrangement uses TRBV19 and TRBJ2-2; perhaps TRBD2 as D (6 bases). Germline CDR1 and CDR2: LNHDA and SQIVND (reference sequence). This CDR3 has 19 residues. V dropped 10 bases and J dropped 0 bases, with 27 bases sitting between them. CDR3 protein: CANSGGVLNLLPNTGELFF. The CDR3 DNA reads TGTGCCAATTCAGGAGGGGTTCTGAATCTACTGCCGAACACCGGGGAGCTGTTTTTT.

The chain is built from TRBV10-3 and TRBJ2-1; 9 bases align to TRBD1. After removal of 6 bases from V and 7 bases from J, the junction contained 7 bases not matched to a gene. Germline lookup yields CDR1 ENHRY and CDR2 SYGVKD. The CDR3 sequence is 14 residues long. CDR3 nucleotide sequence: TGTGCCATCAGCACTGGACAGGGGCCGAATGAGCAGTTCTTC. Its protein is CAISTGQGPNEQFF.

This clone is labeled as large. The chain combines TRBV6-2 or TRBV6-3 with TRBJ2-3, with TRBD2 matching 12 bases. This CDR3 region has 15 residues. V dropped 2 bases and J dropped 6; count of bases not matched to a gene: 3. Germline lookup yields CDR1 MNHEY and CDR2 SVGEGT. CDR3 loop: CASSYPTSGGDTQYF. The CDR3 DNA reads TGTGCCAGCAGTTACCCCACTAGCGGGGGGGATACGCAGTATTTT.

CDR3 sequence: CARDRGGTGELFF. Written as DNA, the CDR3 is TGTGCCAGAGACAGGGGTGGTACCGGGGAGCTGTTTTTT. This chain joins TRBV11-3 and TRBJ2-2; 8 nucleotides match TRBD1. The germline gives CDR1 SGHNT, CDR2 YENEEA. V dropped 9 bases and J dropped 5; count of bases not matched to a gene: 5. CDR3 length: 13 amino acids.